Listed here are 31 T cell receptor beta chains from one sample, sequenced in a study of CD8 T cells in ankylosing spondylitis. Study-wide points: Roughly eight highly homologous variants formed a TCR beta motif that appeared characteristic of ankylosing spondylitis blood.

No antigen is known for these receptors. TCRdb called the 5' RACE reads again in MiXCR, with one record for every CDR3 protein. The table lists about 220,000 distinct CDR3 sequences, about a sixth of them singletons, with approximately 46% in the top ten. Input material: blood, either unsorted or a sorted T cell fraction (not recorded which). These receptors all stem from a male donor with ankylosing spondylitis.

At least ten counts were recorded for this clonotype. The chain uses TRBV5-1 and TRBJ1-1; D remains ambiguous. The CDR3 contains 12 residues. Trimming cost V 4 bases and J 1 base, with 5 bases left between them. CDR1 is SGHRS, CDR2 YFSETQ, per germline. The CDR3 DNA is TGCGCCAGCAGCCTTAGGAACACTGAAGCTTTCTTT. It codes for CASSLRNTEAFF.

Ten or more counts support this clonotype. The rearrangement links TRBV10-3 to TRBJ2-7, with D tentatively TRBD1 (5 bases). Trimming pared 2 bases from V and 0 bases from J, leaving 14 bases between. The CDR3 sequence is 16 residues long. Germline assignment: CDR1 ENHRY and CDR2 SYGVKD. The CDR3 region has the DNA TGTGCCATCAGTGAGCCAACAGGTCCGAGCTCCTACGAGCAGTACTTC. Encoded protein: CAISEPTGPSSYEQYF.

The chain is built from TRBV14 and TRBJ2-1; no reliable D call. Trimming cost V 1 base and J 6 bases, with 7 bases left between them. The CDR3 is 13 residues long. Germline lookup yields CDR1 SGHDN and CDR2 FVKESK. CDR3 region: CASSQVAINEQFF. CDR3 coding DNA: TGTGCCAGCAGCCAAGTAGCTATCAATGAGCAGTTCTTC.

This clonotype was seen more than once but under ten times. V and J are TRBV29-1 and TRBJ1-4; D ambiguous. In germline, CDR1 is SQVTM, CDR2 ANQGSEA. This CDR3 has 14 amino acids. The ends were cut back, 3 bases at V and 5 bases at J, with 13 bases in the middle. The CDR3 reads CSVEFREENEKLFF. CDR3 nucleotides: TGCAGCGTTGAGTTTCGAGAAGAAAATGAAAAACTGTTTTTT.

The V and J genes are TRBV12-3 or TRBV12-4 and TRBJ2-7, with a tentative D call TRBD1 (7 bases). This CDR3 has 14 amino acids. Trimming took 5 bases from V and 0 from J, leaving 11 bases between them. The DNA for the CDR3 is TGTGCCAGCAGTGGAGGGACAGCCTCCTACGAGCAGTACTTC. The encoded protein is CASSGGTASYEQYF.

DNA of the CDR3: TGCAGCGGATGGGCCATCGGGACTAGGACCTACGAGCAGTACTTC. It is translated as CSGWAIGTRTYEQYF. This chain links TRBV29-1 with TRBJ2-7, with 8 bases aligning to TRBD2. In germline, CDR1 is SQVTM, CDR2 ANQGSEA. The CDR3 is 15 amino acids. V was clipped by 7 bases and J by 2 bases; unmatched bases: 13.

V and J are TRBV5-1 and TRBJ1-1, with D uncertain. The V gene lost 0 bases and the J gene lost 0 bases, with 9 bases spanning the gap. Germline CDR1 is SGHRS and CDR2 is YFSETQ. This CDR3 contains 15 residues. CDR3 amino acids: CASSLEGKMNTEAFF. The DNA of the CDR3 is TGCGCCAGCAGCTTGGAAGGCAAGATGAACACTGAAGCTTTCTTT.

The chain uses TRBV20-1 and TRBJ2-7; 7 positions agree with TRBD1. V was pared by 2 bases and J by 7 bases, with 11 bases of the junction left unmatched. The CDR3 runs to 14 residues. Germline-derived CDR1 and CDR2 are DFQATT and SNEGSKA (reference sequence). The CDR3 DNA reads TGCAGTGCTAGACTTAGGGACAGCCAGGTGGAGCAGTACTTC. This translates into CSARLRDSQVEQYF.

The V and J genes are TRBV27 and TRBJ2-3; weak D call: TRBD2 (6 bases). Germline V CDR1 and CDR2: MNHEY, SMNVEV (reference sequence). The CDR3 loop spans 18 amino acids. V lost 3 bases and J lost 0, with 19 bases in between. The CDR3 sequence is CASSLLSGRTPSTDTQYF. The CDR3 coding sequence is TGTGCCAGCAGTTTGCTAAGCGGGCGTACTCCTAGCACAGATACGCAGTATTTT.

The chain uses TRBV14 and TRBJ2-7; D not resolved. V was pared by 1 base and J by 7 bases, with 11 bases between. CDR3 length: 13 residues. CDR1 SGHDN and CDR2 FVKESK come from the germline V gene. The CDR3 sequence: CASSQGLRLEQYF. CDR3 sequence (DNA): TGTGCCAGCAGCCAAGGTCTTCGTCTGGAGCAGTACTTC.

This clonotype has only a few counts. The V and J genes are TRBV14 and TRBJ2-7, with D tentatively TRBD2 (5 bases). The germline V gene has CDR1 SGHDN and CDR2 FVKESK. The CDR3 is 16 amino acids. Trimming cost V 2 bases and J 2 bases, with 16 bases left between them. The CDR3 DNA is TGTGCCAGCAGCCAACTGAGAGGGATCCTGGCCTACGAGCAGTACTTC. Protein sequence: CASSQLRGILAYEQYF.

CDR3 nucleotides: TGTGCCAGTAGCCTCCACTTAGGGACTAGTCAGCCCCAGCATTTT. The encoded protein is CASSLHLGTSQPQHF. This chain uses TRBV19 with TRBJ1-5; D is perhaps TRBD1 (5 bases). The CDR3 is 15 amino acids. V lost 6 bases and J 6 bases, leaving 18 bases between the germline ends. Looked up from germline, CDR1 is LNHDA and CDR2 is SQIVND (reference sequence).

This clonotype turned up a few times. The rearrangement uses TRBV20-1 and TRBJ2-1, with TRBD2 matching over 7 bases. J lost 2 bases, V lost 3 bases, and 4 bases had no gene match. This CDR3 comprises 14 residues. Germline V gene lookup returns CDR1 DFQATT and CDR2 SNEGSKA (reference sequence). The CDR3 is CSASTRGAYNEQFF. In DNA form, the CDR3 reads TGCAGTGCTAGTACTCGGGGGGCCTACAATGAGCAGTTCTTC.

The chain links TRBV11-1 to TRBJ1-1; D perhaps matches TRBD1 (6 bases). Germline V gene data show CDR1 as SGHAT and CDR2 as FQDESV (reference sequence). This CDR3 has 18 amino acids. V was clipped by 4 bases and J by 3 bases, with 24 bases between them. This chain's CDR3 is CASSSPVTGLPRDTEAFF. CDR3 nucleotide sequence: TGTGCCAGCAGCTCACCAGTGACAGGACTTCCCCGGGACACTGAAGCTTTCTTT.

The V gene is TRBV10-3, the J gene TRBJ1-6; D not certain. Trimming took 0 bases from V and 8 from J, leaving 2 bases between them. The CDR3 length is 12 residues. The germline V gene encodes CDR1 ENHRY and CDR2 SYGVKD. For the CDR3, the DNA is TGTGCCATCAGTGAGTCCGATTCACCCCTCCACTTT. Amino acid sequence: CAISESDSPLHF.

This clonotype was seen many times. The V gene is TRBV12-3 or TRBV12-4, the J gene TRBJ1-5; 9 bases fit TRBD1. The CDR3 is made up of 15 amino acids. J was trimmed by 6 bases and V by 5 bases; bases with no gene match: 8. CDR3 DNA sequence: TGTGCCAGCAGTGACTCCGGGACAGGGCGTCAGCCCCAGCATTTT. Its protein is CASSDSGTGRQPQHF.

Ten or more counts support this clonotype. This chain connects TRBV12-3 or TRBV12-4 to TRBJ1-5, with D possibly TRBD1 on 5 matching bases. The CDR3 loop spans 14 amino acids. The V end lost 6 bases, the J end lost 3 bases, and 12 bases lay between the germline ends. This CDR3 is CASSRWDLNQPQHF. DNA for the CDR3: TGTGCCAGCAGCCGGTGGGACCTCAATCAGCCCCAGCATTTT.

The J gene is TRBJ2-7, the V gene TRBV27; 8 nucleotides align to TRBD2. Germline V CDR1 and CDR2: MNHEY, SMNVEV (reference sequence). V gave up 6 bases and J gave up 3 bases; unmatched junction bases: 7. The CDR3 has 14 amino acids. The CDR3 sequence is CASRTTGGDYEQYF. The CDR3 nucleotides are TGTGCCAGCAGAACAACGGGGGGGGACTACGAGCAGTACTTC.

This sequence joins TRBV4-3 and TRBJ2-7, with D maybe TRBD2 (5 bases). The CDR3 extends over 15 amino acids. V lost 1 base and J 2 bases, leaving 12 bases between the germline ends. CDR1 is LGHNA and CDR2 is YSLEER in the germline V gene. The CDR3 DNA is TGCGCCAGCAGCCAAGGGGTTAGCGACGCCTACGAGCAGTACTTC. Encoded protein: CASSQGVSDAYEQYF.

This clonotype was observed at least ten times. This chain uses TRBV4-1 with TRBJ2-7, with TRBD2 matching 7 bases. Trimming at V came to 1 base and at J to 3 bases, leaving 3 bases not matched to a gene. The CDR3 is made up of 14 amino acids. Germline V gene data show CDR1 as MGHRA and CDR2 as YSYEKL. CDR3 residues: CASSQASGDYEQYF. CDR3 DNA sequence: TGCGCCAGCAGCCAAGCTAGCGGAGACTACGAGCAGTACTTC.

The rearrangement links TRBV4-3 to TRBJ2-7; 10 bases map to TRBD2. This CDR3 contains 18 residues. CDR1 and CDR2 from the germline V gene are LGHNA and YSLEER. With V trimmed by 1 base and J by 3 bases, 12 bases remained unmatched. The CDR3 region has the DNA TGCGCCAGCAGCCAAGCTCGCCCCGGGACTAGCGTTAACTACGAGCAGTACTTC. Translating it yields CASSQARPGTSVNYEQYF.

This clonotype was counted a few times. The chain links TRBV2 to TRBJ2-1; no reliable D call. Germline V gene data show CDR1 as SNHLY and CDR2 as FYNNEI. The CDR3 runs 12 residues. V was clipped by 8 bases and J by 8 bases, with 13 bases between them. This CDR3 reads CASESTFDEQFF. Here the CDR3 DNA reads TGTGCCAGCGAATCAACCTTCGATGAGCAGTTCTTC.

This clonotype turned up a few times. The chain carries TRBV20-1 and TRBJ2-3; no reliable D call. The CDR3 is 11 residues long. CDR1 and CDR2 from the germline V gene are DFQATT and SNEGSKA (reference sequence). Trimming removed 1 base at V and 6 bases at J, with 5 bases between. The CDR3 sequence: CSARVVDTQYF. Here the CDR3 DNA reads TGCAGTGCTAGAGTTGTCGATACGCAGTATTTT.

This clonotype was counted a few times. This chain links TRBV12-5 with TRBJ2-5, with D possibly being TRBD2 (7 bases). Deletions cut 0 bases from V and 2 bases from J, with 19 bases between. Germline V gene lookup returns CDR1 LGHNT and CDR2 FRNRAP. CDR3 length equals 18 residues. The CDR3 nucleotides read TGTGCTAGTGGTTTGGTATTGGTGGGCGGGGGCCTACAAGAGACCCAGTACTTC. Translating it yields CASGLVLVGGGLQETQYF.

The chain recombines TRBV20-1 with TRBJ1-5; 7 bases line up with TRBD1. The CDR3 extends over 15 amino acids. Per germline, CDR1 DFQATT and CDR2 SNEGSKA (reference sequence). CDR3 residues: CGVGAGGDSNQPQHF. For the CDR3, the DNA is TGCGGAGTGGGGGCAGGGGGGGATAGCAATCAGCCCCAGCATTTT.

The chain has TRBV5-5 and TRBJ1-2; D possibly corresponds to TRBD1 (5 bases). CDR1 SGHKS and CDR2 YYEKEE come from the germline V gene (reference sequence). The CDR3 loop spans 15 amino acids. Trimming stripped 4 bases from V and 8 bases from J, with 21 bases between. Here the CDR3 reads CASSVSHRRILGYTF. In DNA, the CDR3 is TGTGCCAGCAGCGTCTCCCACAGGAGAATTTTGGGCTACACCTTC.

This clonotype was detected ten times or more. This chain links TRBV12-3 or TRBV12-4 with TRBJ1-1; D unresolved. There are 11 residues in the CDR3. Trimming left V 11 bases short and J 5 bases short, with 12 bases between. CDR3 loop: CASGGGTEAFF. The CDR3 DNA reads TGTGCCTCCGGCGGAGGTACTGAAGCTTTCTTT.

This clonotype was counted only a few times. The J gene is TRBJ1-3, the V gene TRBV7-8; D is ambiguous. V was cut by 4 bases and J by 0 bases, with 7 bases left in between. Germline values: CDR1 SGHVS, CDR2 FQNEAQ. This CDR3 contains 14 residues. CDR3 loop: CASSYAGSGNTIYF. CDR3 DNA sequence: TGTGCCAGCAGCTACGCGGGCTCTGGAAACACCATATATTTT.

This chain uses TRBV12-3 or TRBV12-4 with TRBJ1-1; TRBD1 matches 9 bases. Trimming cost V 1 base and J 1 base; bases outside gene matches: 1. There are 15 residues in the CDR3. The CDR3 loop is CASSLGDRENTEAFF. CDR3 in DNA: TGTGCCAGCAGTTTAGGGGACAGGGAGAACACTGAAGCTTTCTTT.

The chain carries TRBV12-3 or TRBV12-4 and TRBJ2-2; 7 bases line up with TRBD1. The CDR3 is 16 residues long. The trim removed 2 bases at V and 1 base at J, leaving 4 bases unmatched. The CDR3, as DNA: TGTGCCAGCAGTTTAATAGGGGGCAAGAACACCGGGGAGCTGTTTTTT. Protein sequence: CASSLIGGKNTGELFF.

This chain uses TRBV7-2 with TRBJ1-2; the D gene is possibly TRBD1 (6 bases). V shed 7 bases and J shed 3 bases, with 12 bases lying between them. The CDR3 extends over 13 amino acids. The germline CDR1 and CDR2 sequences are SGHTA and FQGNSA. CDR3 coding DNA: TGTGCCAGCACCGGGGGCACGGACTATGGCTACACCTTC. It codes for CASTGGTDYGYTF.